This record covers a single TCR beta chain. This entry comes from a study of blood T cell repertoires in COVID-19. Whole-study context: T cells, B-cell-depleted T cells, or PBMCs provided the cDNA or gDNA that served as material.

Measured with immunoSEQ multiplex PCR; TCRdb has only the in-frame clones, and not every one. The table includes over 250,000 clones, 80% to 90% detected once. The CDR3 is made up of 15 amino acids. The V gene lost 4 bases and the J gene lost 2 bases, with 15 bases spanning the gap. Germline CDR1 SGDLS, CDR2 YYNGEE. The chain combines TRBV9 with TRBJ2-5, with TRBD2 as a possible D gene (5 bases). The origin of this receptor is a woman aged 70 to 79 with COVID-19, enrolled during active disease. Sequencing input: peripheral blood. As DNA, the CDR3 is TGTGCCAGCAGCCCGGGAAATTCCGGGCAAGAGACCCAGTACTTC. Residues: CASSPGNSGQETQYF.